This TCR beta chain was profiled in a study of blood T cells in healthy people across ages. Study-level background: Through template switching, about one barcoded beta molecule was captured per two T cells, as measured in model experiments. Whole-study results and caveats: In older individuals, TCR beta diversity per million T cells was lower, falling roughly linearly with age. What prevented conclusive comparison of naive and antigen-experienced cells was that PBMCs were unsorted.

It was with a sample-barcoded 5' primer and a J-beta primer mix that a second PCR of roughly 7 to 12 cycles was run. TCRdb re-called the 5' RACE reads through MiXCR, storing one row per CDR3 protein. Of about 1.4 million distinct CDR3 sequences listed, around 59% are singletons. Notes on this clonotype: Its antigen is not identified.

J lost 3 bases, V lost 0 bases, and 4 bases had no gene match. The length of the CDR3 is 15 residues. Per germline, CDR1 LGHNA and CDR2 YNFKEQ. Isolation recovered at least 6 million PBMCs from every sample. The TCR originated in a man younger than 35 in good health. The chain is built from TRBV4-2 and TRBJ2-5; 7 bases are a match to TRBD1. The sample taken for sequencing was blood. The CDR3 nucleotides read TGTGCCAGCAGCCAAGATTACAGGGGCAAAGAGACCCAGTACTTC. It translates to CASSQDYRGKETQYF.